What follows are 10 T cell receptor beta chains derived from one specimen sequenced in a study of blood T cell repertoires in COVID-19. The table came from immunoSEQ multiplex PCR; TCRdb's copy has only in-frame clones and leaves some out. Counted here are about 310,000 clones, roughly nine tenths occurring once; the ten biggest clones make up roughly 2.1%. The sequencing sample was made of peripheral blood. Every receptor here comes from a young man with active or convalescent COVID-19.

The V gene is TRBV7-7, the J gene TRBJ2-5, with no clear D. The CDR3 spans 14 residues. The V end was cut by 2 bases, the J end by 2 bases, with 9 bases between. Germline loops: CDR1 SSHAT, CDR2 FNYEAQ (reference sequence). The CDR3 loop reads CASSLSSRQETQYF. DNA for the CDR3: TGTGCCAGCAGCTTATCATCCAGGCAAGAGACCCAGTACTTC.

This sequence joins TRBV7-9 and TRBJ1-3, with 7 bases fitting TRBD1. Looked up from germline, CDR1 is SEHNR and CDR2 is FQNEAQ (reference sequence). V shed 6 bases, J shed 0 bases, and the junction held 8 bases outside the gene matches. This CDR3 spans 16 amino acids. The CDR3 reads CASRPKGATSGNTIYF. CDR3 nucleotide sequence: TGTGCCAGCAGACCCAAGGGGGCTACCTCTGGAAACACCATATATTTT.

V usage is TRBV2 and J usage is TRBJ2-1; the D gene is possibly TRBD2 (5 bases). The ends were cut back, 2 bases at V and 9 bases at J, with 14 bases in the middle. The germline gives CDR1 SNHLY, CDR2 FYNNEI. The CDR3 extends over 14 amino acids. This chain's CDR3 is CASSELLATPEQFF. The CDR3 region has the DNA TGTGCCAGCAGTGAATTGCTAGCCACCCCTGAGCAGTTCTTC.

The chain joins TRBV2 to TRBJ2-5; perhaps TRBD2 as D (5 bases). V lost 0 bases to trimming and J lost 10 bases, with 12 bases between them. Germline-derived CDR1 and CDR2 are SNHLY and FYNNEI. This CDR3 is built from 13 residues. The chain's CDR3 is CASSEARVWDQYF. In DNA, the CDR3 is TGTGCCAGCAGTGAAGCGAGGGTTTGGGACCAGTACTTC.

To note about this clone: Sequence at one end of the junction differs from germline and may be a read error. The V and J genes are TRBV6-2 or TRBV6-3 and TRBJ1-1; D gene ambiguous. CDR1 is MNHEY, CDR2 SVGEGT, per germline. This CDR3 comprises 13 residues. This CDR3 reads CASSYVFSEPGDF. CDR3 coding DNA: TGTGCCAGCAGTTACGTCTTTTCAGAACCCGGGGACTTT.

The chain recombines TRBV18 with TRBJ2-7, with 14 bases fitting TRBD2. The V gene end was trimmed by 2 bases and the J gene end by 2 bases; junction bases not matched to a gene: 2. CDR3 length: 16 residues. Germline lookup yields CDR1 KGHSH and CDR2 LQKENI. CDR3 residues: CASSPGLAGGTYEQYF. CDR3 DNA: TGTGCCAGCTCACCAGGACTAGCGGGAGGTACCTACGAGCAGTACTTC.

CDR3 loop: CASSPGAVPNYGYTF. CDR3 in DNA: TGTGCCAGCTCACCGGGGGCAGTTCCTAACTATGGCTACACCTTC. The genes are TRBV18 and TRBJ1-2, with D tentatively TRBD1 (6 bases). The CDR3 is 15 amino acids. The germline V and J ends were trimmed by 3 bases and 0 bases, with 11 bases remaining between them. Germline values: CDR1 KGHSH, CDR2 LQKENI.

The V call is TRBV7-5, the J call TRBJ2-7; TRBD1 was called by the table and not checked on the DNA. TRBV7-5 is a recognized pseudogene. The CDR3 length is 13 residues. DNA for the CDR3: TGTGCCAGAAGCTTCAGTCCAGGGAACGAGCAGTACTTC. It codes for CARSFSPGNEQYF.

This chain uses TRBV5-1 with TRBJ2-1; the match to TRBD2 covers 11 bases. This CDR3 contains 17 residues. The J segment lost 7 bases and the V segment lost 0 bases, leaving 9 bases of the junction unmatched. From germline, CDR1 is SGHRS and CDR2 YFSETQ. CDR3 residues: CASSLAPLAGGTNEQFF. Written as DNA, the CDR3 is TGCGCCAGCAGCTTGGCACCCCTAGCGGGGGGCACGAATGAGCAGTTCTTC.

J is TRBJ2-7 and V is TRBV29-1; tentative D call: TRBD1 (6 bases). Between the trimmed V and J ends, which lost 4 bases and 4 bases, there was a span of 17 bases. This CDR3 has 14 amino acids. CDR1 and CDR2 from the germline V gene are SQVTM and ANQGSEA. This CDR3 reads CSVVRTEGPYEQYF. CDR3 DNA: TGCAGCGTTGTGAGGACAGAAGGGCCTTACGAGCAGTACTTC.